The 18 T cell receptor beta chains reported below all come from one sample, sequenced in a study of cytomegalovirus exposure and HLA in healthy donors. Use of 60 Vbeta and 13 Jbeta primers characterized the PCR. Profiled with immunoSEQ multiplex PCR; TCRdb holds only in-frame clones, not every one. The top ten clones hold roughly 5.1% of a sample with approximately 64,000 clones, more than 60% of them seen once. The sequenced sample consisted of PBMCs. These receptors all come from a male donor in good health and CMV-seropositive.

The CDR3 sequence: CASSQEPGLGNTDTQYF. The CDR3, as DNA: TGCGCCAGCAGCCAAGAACCGGGACTCGGCAACACAGATACGCAGTATTTT. This chain joins TRBV4-3 and TRBJ2-3; a possible D gene is TRBD2 (6 bases). Trimming left V 0 bases short and J 2 bases short, with 15 bases between. This CDR3 spans 17 amino acids. The germline V gene has CDR1 LGHNA and CDR2 YSLEER.

The chain combines TRBV7-9 with TRBJ2-1; 8 nucleotides line up with TRBD2. The CDR3 is 15 residues long. With 2 bases clipped from V and 9 bases from J, the junction kept 9 bases outside the gene matches. CDR1 is SEHNR, CDR2 FQNEAQ, per germline (reference sequence). DNA for the CDR3: TGTGCCAGCAGCTTAAGGCTAGCGGCGGGGGGTGAGCAGTTCTTC. Translation gives CASSLRLAAGGEQFF. Variable domain in full (rest from reference TRBV7-9 and TRBJ2-1): DTGVSQNPRHKITKRGQNVTFRCDPISEHNRLYWYRQTLGQGPEFLTYFQNEAQLEKSRLLSDRFSAERPKGSFSTLEIQRTEQGDSAMYLCASSLRLAAGGEQFFGPGTRLTVL.

The chain recombines TRBV10-2 with TRBJ1-6; TRBD1 matches at 7 bases. V lost 6 bases and J lost 7; bases outside the gene matches: 6. The CDR3 runs 14 residues. Germline CDR1 is WSHSY and CDR2 is SAAADI. CDR3 amino acids: CASREQGRNSPLHF. The DNA of the CDR3 is TGCGCCAGCAGGGAACAGGGGCGCAATTCACCCCTCCACTTT.

The CDR3: CASSLDSAGAQPQHF. CDR3 DNA sequence: TGTGCCAGCAGCTTAGATTCGGCAGGGGCACAGCCCCAGCATTTT. The chain carries TRBV11-2 and TRBJ1-5; tentatively, D is TRBD1 (6 bases). V was shortened by 0 bases and J by 7 bases, with 13 bases between the two germline ends. CDR1 is SGHAT and CDR2 is FQNNGV in the germline V gene. CDR3 length: 15 amino acids.

V gene TRBV19 combines with J gene TRBJ1-1; 9 positions agree with TRBD1. J lost 2 bases, V lost 5 bases, and 3 bases had no gene match. CDR1 is LNHDA and CDR2 is SQIVND in the germline V gene (reference sequence). The CDR3 runs to 14 residues. The CDR3 nucleotides are TGTGCCAGTAGTCGTACAGGGGGCAACACTGAAGCTTTCTTT. Translating it yields CASSRTGGNTEAFF.

The V and J genes are TRBV6-5 and TRBJ1-2; 10 bases fit TRBD1. CDR1 and CDR2 (germline): MNHEY, SVGAGI. J was trimmed by 7 bases and V by 4 bases; bases with no gene match: 9. CDR3 length: 15 residues. CDR3 loop: CASSSYRTGGTGYTF. The CDR3 bases are TGTGCCAGCAGTTCGTATAGGACAGGGGGAACTGGCTACACCTTC.

The chain employs TRBV27 and TRBJ2-7; TRBD1 is a possible D gene (6 bases). V lost 5 bases, J lost 3 bases, and 17 bases lay in between. The CDR3 contains 15 residues. Germline assignment: CDR1 MNHEY and CDR2 SMNVEV (reference sequence). The DNA for the CDR3 is TGTGCCAGCAGTAACCCATCTAGGGGGAGCTACGAGCAGTACTTC. It specifies CASSNPSRGSYEQYF.

This rearrangement joins TRBV5-1 to TRBJ2-2; TRBD1 aligns across 7 bases. Looked up from germline, CDR1 is SGHRS and CDR2 is YFSETQ. V shed 5 bases and J 3 bases; nucleotides not matched to a gene: 4. The CDR3 runs 14 residues. CDR3 sequence (DNA): TGCGCCAGCAGATTGACAGGGTACACCGGGGAGCTGTTTTTT. Amino acids: CASRLTGYTGELFF.

The chain uses TRBV25-1 and TRBJ2-3, with D uncertain. V lost 0 bases, J lost 3 bases, and 7 bases lay in between. The CDR3 contains 14 residues. Germline V lookup: CDR1 MGHDK, CDR2 SYGVNS. The CDR3, as DNA: TGTGCCAGCAGTGAATATTCCCTTACAGATACGCAGTATTTT. It encodes CASSEYSLTDTQYF.

This chain joins TRBV2 and TRBJ1-2; TRBD1 agrees at 7 bases. Trimming took 8 bases from V and 6 from J; bases not matched to a gene: 15. CDR1 is SNHLY, CDR2 FYNNEI, per germline. This CDR3 is built from 15 residues. The DNA of the CDR3 is TGTGCCAGCCTTACTCTTTCGTCCGGGACAGATGGCTACACCTTC. Encoded protein: CASLTLSSGTDGYTF.

V and J are TRBV7-9 and TRBJ2-2, with a weak D call TRBD2 (5 bases). The CDR3 has 12 residues. CDR1 and CDR2 (germline): SEHNR, FQNEAQ (reference sequence). Trimming took 10 bases from V and 7 from J, leaving 13 bases between them. The CDR3 nucleotides are TGTGCCAACGGCCGTGCGGGCGGGGAGCTGTTTTTT. Amino acid sequence: CANGRAGGELFF.

V usage is TRBV2 and J usage is TRBJ1-1, with D possibly matching TRBD1 (5 bases). Germline CDR1 SNHLY, CDR2 FYNNEI. Deletions cut 1 base from V and 5 bases from J, with 11 bases between. This CDR3 is 14 amino acids long. The CDR3 nucleotides read TGTGCCAGCAGTGAAGTAGTGGAGGGGACTGAAGCTTTCTTT. This codes for CASSEVVEGTEAFF.

This clone has only one observation. The rearrangement links TRBV7-6 to TRBJ1-1; no clear D. V was trimmed by 0 bases and J by 2 bases, leaving 7 bases between them. The CDR3 length is 14 residues. Germline V lookup: CDR1 SGHVS, CDR2 FNYEAQ. For the CDR3, the DNA is TGTGCCAGCAGCTTAGCATACAGTAACACTGAAGCTTTCTTT. Its protein product is CASSLAYSNTEAFF.

This sequence joins TRBV4-1 and TRBJ1-2, with D possibly matching TRBD1 (5 bases). Germline V gene data show CDR1 as MGHRA and CDR2 as YSYEKL. With 0 bases removed from V and 0 bases from J, the gap between germline ends came to 8 bases. The CDR3 spans 15 residues. In DNA, the CDR3 is TGCGCCAGCAGCCAAGATGACAGAACTAACTATGGCTACACCTTC. Encoded protein: CASSQDDRTNYGYTF.

This clone was picked up one time. The chain uses TRBV15 and TRBJ2-5; D is unclear. CDR3 length: 15 amino acids. Trimming left V 3 bases short and J 2 bases short, with 13 bases between. CDR1 is LNHNV, CDR2 YYDKDF, per germline (reference sequence). The CDR3 DNA is TGTGCCACCAGCAGGGTGGGCCTTGCTCAAGAGACCCAGTACTTC. Translated, it gives CATSRVGLAQETQYF.

The chain carries TRBV7-5 and TRBJ2-2; the table names TRBD1, a call not compared with the DNA. TRBV7-5 constitutes a pseudogene. The CDR3 is 15 amino acids. In nucleotides, the CDR3 is TGTGCCAGAAGCCCTGGACAGGGCCGCACCGGGGAGCTGTTTTTT. It encodes CARSPGQGRTGELFF.

V is TRBV7-9 and J is TRBJ1-1, with D hard to call. Germline CDR1 and CDR2: SEHNR and FQNEAQ (reference sequence). CDR3 size: 12 residues. Trimming cost V 0 bases and J 7 bases, with 6 bases left between them. CDR3 sequence (DNA): TGTGCCAGCAGCTTAGCGAGTCTTGAAGCTTTCTTT. Amino acid sequence: CASSLASLEAFF. Combining the CDR3 with reference TRBV7-9 and TRBJ1-1 gives the whole variable domain DTGVSQNPRHKITKRGQNVTFRCDPISEHNRLYWYRQTLGQGPEFLTYFQNEAQLEKSRLLSDRFSAERPKGSFSTLEIQRTEQGDSAMYLCASSLASLEAFFGQGTRLTVV.

V gene TRBV2 combines with J gene TRBJ1-1, with 7 positions matching TRBD1. Trimming cost V 8 bases and J 4 bases; bases outside gene matches: 7. The CDR3 is 13 residues long. The germline V gene has CDR1 SNHLY and CDR2 FYNNEI. As DNA, the CDR3 is TGTGCCAGCCTAAGGGGGCTGAGCACTGAAGCTTTCTTT. It codes for CASLRGLSTEAFF.